These 9 T cell receptor beta chains were all obtained from the same sample, sequenced in a study of T-cell memory formation after mild COVID-19. TCRdb reanalysed the 5' RACE reads using MiXCR and keeps one entry per CDR3 protein. This table holds around 340,000 distinct CDR3 sequences, around an eighth found once. Sequencing used PBMCs or a T cell subset sorted from them (not recorded which). The receptors shown here come from a man younger than 30 who had mild COVID-19 (a few samples of this study predate the infection). Cell type and time point are not known.

The chain couples TRBV11-2 to TRBJ2-2; maybe TRBD2 (6 bases). Germline loops: CDR1 SGHAT, CDR2 FQNNGV. The CDR3 runs to 16 residues. The germline V and J ends were trimmed by 0 bases and 0 bases, with 8 bases remaining between them. CDR3 amino acids: CASSLEAGTNTGELFF. CDR3 in DNA: TGTGCCAGCAGCTTAGAGGCGGGGACGAACACCGGGGAGCTGTTTTTT. The variable domain in full, with the rest retrieved from reference TRBV11-2 and TRBJ2-2, is EAGVAQSPRYKIIEKRQSVAFWCNPISGHATLYWYQQILGQGPKLLIQFQNNGVVDDSQLPKDRFSAERLKGVDSTLKIQPAKLEDSAVYLCASSLEAGTNTGELFFGEGSRLTVL.

This clonotype showed up many times. The V gene is TRBV15, the J gene TRBJ2-3, with 7 nucleotides matching TRBD1. This CDR3 spans 15 amino acids. CDR1 is LNHNV and CDR2 is YYDKDF in the germline V gene (reference sequence). J lost 4 bases, V lost 1 base, and 5 bases had no gene match. The CDR3 region is CATSRVTGVADTQYF. Here the CDR3 DNA reads TGTGCCACCAGCAGAGTTACAGGGGTGGCAGATACGCAGTATTTT.

J is TRBJ1-1 and V is TRBV19; perhaps TRBD1 as D (6 bases). The CDR3 length is 13 residues. The V gene lost 8 bases and the J gene lost 4 bases, with 14 bases spanning the gap. CDR1 and CDR2 from the germline V gene are LNHDA and SQIVND (reference sequence). This CDR3 is CASVRGKATEAFF. DNA of the CDR3: TGTGCCAGTGTCAGGGGAAAAGCCACTGAAGCTTTCTTT.

The gene calls are TRBV5-6 and TRBJ1-1, with 9 bases identical to TRBD1. This CDR3 comprises 15 residues. Trimming cost V 4 bases and J 4 bases; bases outside gene matches: 8. Germline CDR1 SGHDT, CDR2 YYEEEE. The CDR3 sequence is CASSISGTGSTEAFF. CDR3 coding DNA: TGTGCCAGCAGCATATCCGGGACAGGGAGCACTGAAGCTTTCTTT.

The table lists this clonotype with many counts. This chain connects TRBV3-1 to TRBJ2-7, with TRBD2 identical over 8 bases. The CDR3 is 14 amino acids. V lost 5 bases to trimming and J lost 7 bases; unmatched junction nucleotides: 10. Germline values: CDR1 LGHDT, CDR2 YNNKEL (reference sequence). CDR3 in amino acids: CASSLRGGRREQYF. The CDR3 nucleotides read TGTGCCAGCAGCTTACGGGGGGGCCGGAGGGAGCAGTACTTC.

This clonotype has a handful of counts. V gene TRBV6-5 combines with J gene TRBJ1-1; no definite D call. The CDR3 has 13 residues. Germline loops: CDR1 MNHEY, CDR2 SVGAGI. Trimming pared 2 bases from V and 11 bases from J, leaving 15 bases between. As DNA, the CDR3 is TGTGCCAGCAGTTACAGTCCGGGGTGGGTGGCTTTCTTT. Translating it yields CASSYSPGWVAFF.

This clonotype has a handful of counts. The chain recombines TRBV10-3 with TRBJ1-1, with D perhaps matching TRBD1 (5 bases). Looked up from germline, CDR1 is ENHRY and CDR2 is SYGVKD. The CDR3 runs to 11 residues. DNA of the CDR3: TGTGGATCGGGGGGGGACACTGAAGCTTTCTTT. Translation gives CGSGGDTEAFF.

This clonotype came up a few times. The chain uses TRBV10-2 and TRBJ2-7; D call uncertain. V shed 7 bases and J shed 2 bases, with 9 bases lying between them. The germline gives CDR1 WSHSY, CDR2 SAAADI. CDR3 length: 12 residues. The CDR3 is CASNGPTYEQYF. CDR3 in DNA: TGCGCCAGCAACGGGCCAACCTACGAGCAGTACTTC.

This chain uses TRBV9 with TRBJ2-1, with 9 bases fitting TRBD2. The J segment lost 0 bases and the V segment lost 3 bases, leaving 4 bases of the junction unmatched. The CDR3 length is 16 residues. Germline assignment: CDR1 SGDLS and CDR2 YYNGEE. The DNA of the CDR3 is TGTGCCAGCAGCGGGCGAGCGGGGGGCTCCTACAATGAGCAGTTCTTC. This codes for CASSGRAGGSYNEQFF.